This entry concerns a single TCR beta chain. TCRdb keeps only in-frame clones here, not all; method: immunoSEQ multiplex PCR. This table holds about 2.1 million clones, just over 90% found once. These data are taken from a study of shared clonotypes between healthy human individuals. V shed 4 bases and J shed 3 bases, with 13 bases lying between them. Germline V gene data show CDR1 as MGHRA and CDR2 as YSYEKL. The CDR3 contains 14 residues. Naive CD8 cells lacked CD45RO and underwent positive selection for CCR7, leaving out terminally differentiated effector memory CD45RA+ cells. The sample consisted of naive CD8+ T cells from PBMCs. V and J are TRBV4-1 and TRBJ2-7, with D unclear. The clonotype originates from a man younger than 35 in good health. Some clones in this sample may be carry-over from other donors' samples. CDR3 in amino acids: CASSLVGPNYEQYF. The CDR3 DNA follows: TGCGCCAGCAGCCTAGTCGGGCCGAACTACGAGCAGTACTTC.